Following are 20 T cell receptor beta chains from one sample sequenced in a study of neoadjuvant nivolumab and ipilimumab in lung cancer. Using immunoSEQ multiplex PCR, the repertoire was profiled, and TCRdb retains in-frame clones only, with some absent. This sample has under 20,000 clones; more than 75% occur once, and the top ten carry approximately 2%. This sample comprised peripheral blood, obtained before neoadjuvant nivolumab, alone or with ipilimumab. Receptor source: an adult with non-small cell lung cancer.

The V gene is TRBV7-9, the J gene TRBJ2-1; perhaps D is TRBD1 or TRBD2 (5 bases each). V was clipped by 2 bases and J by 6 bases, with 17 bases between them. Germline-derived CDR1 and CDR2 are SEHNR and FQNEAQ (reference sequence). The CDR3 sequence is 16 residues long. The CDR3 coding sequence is TGTGCCAGCAGCTTATACCCAGGCACTAGGGGCAATGAGCAGTTCTTC. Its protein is CASSLYPGTRGNEQFF. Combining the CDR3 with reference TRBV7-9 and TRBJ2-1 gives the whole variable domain DTGVSQNPRHKITKRGQNVTFRCDPISEHNRLYWYRQTLGQGPEFLTYFQNEAQLEKSRLLSDRFSAERPKGSFSTLEIQRTEQGDSAMYLCASSLYPGTRGNEQFFGPGTRLTVL.

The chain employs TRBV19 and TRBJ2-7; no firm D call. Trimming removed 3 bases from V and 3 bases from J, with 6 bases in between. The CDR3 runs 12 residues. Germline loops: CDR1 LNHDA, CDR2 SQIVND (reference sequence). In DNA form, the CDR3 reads TGTGCCAGTAGTATTGGGAACTACGAGCAGTACTTC. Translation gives CASSIGNYEQYF.

The chain's CDR3 is CASSLHGGNYGYTF. CDR3 nucleotide sequence: TGTGCCAGCAGTTTACATGGAGGTAACTATGGCTACACCTTC. The rearrangement links TRBV28 to TRBJ1-2, with D unresolved. The V and J ends lost 2 bases and 1 base respectively, with 8 bases between them. The CDR3 consists of 14 residues. Per germline, CDR1 MDHEN and CDR2 SYDVKM.

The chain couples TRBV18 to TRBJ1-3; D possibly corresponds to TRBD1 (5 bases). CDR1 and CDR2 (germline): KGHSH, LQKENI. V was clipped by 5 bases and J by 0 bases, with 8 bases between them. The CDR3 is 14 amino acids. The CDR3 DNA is TGTGCCAGCTCATCCGACAGCTCTGGAAACACCATATATTTT. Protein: CASSSDSSGNTIYF.

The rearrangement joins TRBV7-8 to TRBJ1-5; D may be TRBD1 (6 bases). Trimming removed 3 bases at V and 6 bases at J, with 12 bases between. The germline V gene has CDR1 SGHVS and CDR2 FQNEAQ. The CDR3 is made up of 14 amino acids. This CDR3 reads CASSFGQSGQPQHF. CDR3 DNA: TGTGCCAGCAGCTTCGGACAGTCGGGTCAGCCCCAGCATTTT.

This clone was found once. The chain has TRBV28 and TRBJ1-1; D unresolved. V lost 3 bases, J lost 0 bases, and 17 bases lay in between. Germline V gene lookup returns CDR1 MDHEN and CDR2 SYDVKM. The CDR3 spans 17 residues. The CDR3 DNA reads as TGTGCCAGCAGTTTCGGACGTTACCTTTCCATGAACACTGAAGCTTTCTTT. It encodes CASSFGRYLSMNTEAFF. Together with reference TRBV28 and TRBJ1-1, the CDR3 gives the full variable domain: DVKVTQSSRYLVKRTGEKVFLECVQDMDHENMFWYRQDPGLGLRLIYFSYDVKMKEKGDIPEGYSVSREKKERFSLILESASTNQTSMYLCASSFGRYLSMNTEAFFGQGTRLTVV.

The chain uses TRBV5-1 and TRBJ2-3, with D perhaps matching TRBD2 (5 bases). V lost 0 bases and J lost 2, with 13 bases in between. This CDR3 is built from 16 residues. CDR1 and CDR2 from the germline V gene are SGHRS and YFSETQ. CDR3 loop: CASSLAVAGLTDTQYF. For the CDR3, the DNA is TGCGCCAGCAGCTTGGCTGTGGCGGGCCTCACAGATACGCAGTATTTT.

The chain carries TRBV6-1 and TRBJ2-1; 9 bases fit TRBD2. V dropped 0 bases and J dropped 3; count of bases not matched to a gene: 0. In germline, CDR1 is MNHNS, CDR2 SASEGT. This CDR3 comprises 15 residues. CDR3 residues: CASSEASGSYNEQFF. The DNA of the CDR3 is TGTGCCAGCAGTGAAGCTAGCGGGAGCTACAATGAGCAGTTCTTC.

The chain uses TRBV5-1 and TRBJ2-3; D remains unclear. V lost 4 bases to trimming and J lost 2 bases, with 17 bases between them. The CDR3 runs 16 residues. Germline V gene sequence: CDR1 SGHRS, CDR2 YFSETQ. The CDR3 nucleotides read TGCGCCAGCAGCCTACAATCGGGCCACTCCACAGATACGCAGTATTTT. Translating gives CASSLQSGHSTDTQYF.

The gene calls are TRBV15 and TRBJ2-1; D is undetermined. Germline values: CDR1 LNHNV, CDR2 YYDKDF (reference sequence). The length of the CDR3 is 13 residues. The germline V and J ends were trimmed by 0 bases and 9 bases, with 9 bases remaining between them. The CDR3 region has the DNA TGTGCCACCAGCAGAGATCCCGATCGTGAGCAGTTCTTC. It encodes CATSRDPDREQFF. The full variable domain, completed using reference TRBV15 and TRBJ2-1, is DAMVIQNPRYQVTQFGKPVTLSCSQTLNHNVMYWYQQKSSQAPKLLFHYYDKDFNNEADTPDNFQSRRPNTSFCFLDIRSPGLGDTAMYLCATSRDPDREQFFGPGTRLTVL.

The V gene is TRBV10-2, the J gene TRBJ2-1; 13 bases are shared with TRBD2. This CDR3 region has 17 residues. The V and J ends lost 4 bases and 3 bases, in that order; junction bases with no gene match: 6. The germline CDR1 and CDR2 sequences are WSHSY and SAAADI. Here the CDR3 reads CASSGTSGSFLYNEQFF. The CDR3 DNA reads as TGCGCCAGCAGTGGGACTAGCGGGAGTTTTCTCTACAATGAGCAGTTCTTC.

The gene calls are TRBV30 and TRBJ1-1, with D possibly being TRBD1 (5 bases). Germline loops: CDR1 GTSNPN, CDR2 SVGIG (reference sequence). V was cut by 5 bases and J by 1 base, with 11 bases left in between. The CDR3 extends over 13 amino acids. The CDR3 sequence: CAWGVTGNTEAFF. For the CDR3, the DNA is TGTGCCTGGGGGGTTACAGGGAACACTGAAGCTTTCTTT.

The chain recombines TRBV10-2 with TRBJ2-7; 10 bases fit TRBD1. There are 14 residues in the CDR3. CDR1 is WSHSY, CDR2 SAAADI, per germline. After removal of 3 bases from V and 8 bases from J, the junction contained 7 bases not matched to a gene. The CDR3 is CASSEGDRGSQQYF. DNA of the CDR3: TGCGCCAGCAGTGAAGGGGACAGGGGTTCTCAGCAGTACTTC.

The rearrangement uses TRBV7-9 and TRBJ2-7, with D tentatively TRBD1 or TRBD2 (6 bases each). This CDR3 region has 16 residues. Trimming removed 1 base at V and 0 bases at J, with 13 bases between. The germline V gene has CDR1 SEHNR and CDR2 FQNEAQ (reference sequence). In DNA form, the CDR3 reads TGTGCCAGCAGCTTAGGTGGGGGGCCCCGCTCCTACGAGCAGTACTTC. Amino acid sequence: CASSLGGGPRSYEQYF.

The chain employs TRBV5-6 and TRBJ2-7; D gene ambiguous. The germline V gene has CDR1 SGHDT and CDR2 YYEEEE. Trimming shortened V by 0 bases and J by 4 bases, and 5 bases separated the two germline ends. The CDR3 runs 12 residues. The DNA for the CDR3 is TGTGCCAGCAGCTTGGGTGGGTACGAGCAGTACTTC. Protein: CASSLGGYEQYF.

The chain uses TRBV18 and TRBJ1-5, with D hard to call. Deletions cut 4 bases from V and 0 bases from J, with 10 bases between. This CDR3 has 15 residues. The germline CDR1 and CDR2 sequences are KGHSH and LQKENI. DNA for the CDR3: TGTGCCAGCTCACAAAGCGCACATAGCAATCAGCCCCAGCATTTT. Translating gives CASSQSAHSNQPQHF. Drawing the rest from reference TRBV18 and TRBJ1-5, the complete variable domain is NAGVMQNPRHLVRRRGQEARLRCSPMKGHSHVYWYRQLPEEGLKFMVYLQKENIIDESGMPKERFSAEFPKEGPSILRIQQVVRGDSAAYFCASSQSAHSNQPQHFGDGTRLSIL.

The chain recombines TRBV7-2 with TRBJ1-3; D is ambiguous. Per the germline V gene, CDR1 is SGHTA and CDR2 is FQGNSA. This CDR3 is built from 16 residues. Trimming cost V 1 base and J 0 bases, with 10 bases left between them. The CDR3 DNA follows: TGTGCCAGCAGCTTAGTTGCTCTGTTCTCTGGAAACACCATATATTTT. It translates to CASSLVALFSGNTIYF. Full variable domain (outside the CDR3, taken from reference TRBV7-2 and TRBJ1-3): GAGVSQSPSNKVTEKGKDVELRCDPISGHTALYWYRQSLGQGLEFLIYFQGNSAPDKSGLPSDRFSAERTGGSVSTLTIQRTQQEDSAVYLCASSLVALFSGNTIYFGEGSWLTVV.

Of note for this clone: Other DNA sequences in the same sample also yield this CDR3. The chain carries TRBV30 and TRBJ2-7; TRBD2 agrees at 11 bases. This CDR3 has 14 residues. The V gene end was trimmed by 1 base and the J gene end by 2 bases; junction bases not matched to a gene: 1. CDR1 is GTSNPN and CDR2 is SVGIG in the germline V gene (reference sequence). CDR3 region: CAWSGGLAAYEQYF. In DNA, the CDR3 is TGTGCCTGGAGTGGGGGACTAGCGGCCTACGAGCAGTACTTC.

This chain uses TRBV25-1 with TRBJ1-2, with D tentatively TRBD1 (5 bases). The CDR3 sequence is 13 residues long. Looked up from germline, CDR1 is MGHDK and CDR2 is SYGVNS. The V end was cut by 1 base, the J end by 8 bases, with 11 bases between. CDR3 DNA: TGTGCCAGCAGTGAATCAGGGTACGGGGGCTACACCTTC. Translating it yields CASSESGYGGYTF.

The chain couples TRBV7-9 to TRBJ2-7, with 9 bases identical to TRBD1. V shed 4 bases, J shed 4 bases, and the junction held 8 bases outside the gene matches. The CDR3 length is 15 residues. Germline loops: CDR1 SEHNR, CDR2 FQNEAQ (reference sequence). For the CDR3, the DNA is TGTGCCAGCAGCTCAGACAGGGGGGCGGCTTACGAGCAGTACTTC. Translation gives CASSSDRGAAYEQYF. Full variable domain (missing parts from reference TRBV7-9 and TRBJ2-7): DTGVSQNPRHKITKRGQNVTFRCDPISEHNRLYWYRQTLGQGPEFLTYFQNEAQLEKSRLLSDRFSAERPKGSFSTLEIQRTEQGDSAMYLCASSSDRGAAYEQYFGPGTRLTVT.